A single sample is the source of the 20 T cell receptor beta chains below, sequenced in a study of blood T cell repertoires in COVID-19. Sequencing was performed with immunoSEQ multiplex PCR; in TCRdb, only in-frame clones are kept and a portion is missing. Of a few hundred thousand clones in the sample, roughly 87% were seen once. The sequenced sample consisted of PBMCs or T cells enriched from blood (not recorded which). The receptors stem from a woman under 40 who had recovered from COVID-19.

CDR3 DNA sequence: TGTGCCAGCAGCGCCGCGACAGGGTCCCCCTACGAGCAGTACTTC. Translated, it gives CASSAATGSPYEQYF. The chain employs TRBV9 and TRBJ2-7; 7 positions match TRBD1. The ends lost 3 bases at V and 2 bases at J; junction bases unmatched: 8. This CDR3 has 15 residues. The germline CDR1 and CDR2 sequences are SGDLS and YYNGEE.

The CDR3 DNA reads TGTGCCAGCAGCTTAGAGTTAGGGGGACAGGGGTCCAATGGCTACACCTTC. It translates to CASSLELGGQGSNGYTF. J is TRBJ1-2 and V is TRBV7-8; 10 nucleotides line up with TRBD1. Unmatched junction bases numbered 11, after V lost 1 base and J lost 6 bases. The CDR3 contains 17 residues. Germline loops: CDR1 SGHVS, CDR2 FQNEAQ.

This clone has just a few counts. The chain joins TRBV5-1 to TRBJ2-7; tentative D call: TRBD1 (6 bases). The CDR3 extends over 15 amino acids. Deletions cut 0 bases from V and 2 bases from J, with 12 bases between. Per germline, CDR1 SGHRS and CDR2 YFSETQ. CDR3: CASSLEDRPTYEQYF. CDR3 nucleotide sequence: TGCGCCAGCAGCTTGGAGGACAGACCCACCTACGAGCAGTACTTC.

CDR3 sequence reads: CASSQGGQGAKNIQYF. The CDR3 coding sequence is TGTGCCAGCAGCCAAGGGGGACAGGGAGCCAAAAACATTCAGTACTTC. The chain employs TRBV4-2 and TRBJ2-4; 9 bases agree with TRBD1. The CDR3 spans 16 residues. Trimming at V came to 1 base and at J to 0 bases, leaving 1 base not matched to a gene. Germline CDR1 is LGHNA and CDR2 is YNFKEQ.

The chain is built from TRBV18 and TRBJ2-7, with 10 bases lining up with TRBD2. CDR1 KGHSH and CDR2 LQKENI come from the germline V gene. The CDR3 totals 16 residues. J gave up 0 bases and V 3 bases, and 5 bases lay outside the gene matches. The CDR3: CASSPLLAGTSYEQYF. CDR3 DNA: TGTGCCAGCTCACCGCTACTAGCGGGGACCTCCTACGAGCAGTACTTC.

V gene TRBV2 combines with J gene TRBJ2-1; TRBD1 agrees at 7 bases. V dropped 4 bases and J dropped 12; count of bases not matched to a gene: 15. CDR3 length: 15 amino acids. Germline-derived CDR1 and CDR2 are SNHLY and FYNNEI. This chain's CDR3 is CASSGTGSLESGQFF. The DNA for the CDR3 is TGTGCCAGCAGTGGGACAGGCTCCCTTGAATCAGGGCAGTTCTTC.

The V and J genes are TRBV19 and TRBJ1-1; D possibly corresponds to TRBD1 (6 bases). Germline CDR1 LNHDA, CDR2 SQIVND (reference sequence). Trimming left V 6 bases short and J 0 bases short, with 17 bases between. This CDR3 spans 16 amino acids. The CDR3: CASRDPRGSLNTEAFF. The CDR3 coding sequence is TGTGCCAGTAGGGACCCAAGGGGGTCCCTGAACACTGAAGCTTTCTTT.

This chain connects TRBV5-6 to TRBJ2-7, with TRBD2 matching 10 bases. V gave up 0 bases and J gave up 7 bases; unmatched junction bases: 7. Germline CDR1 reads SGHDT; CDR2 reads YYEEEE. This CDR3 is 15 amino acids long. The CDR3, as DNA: TGTGCCAGCAGCTTGGCCCAAGCGGGAGGGGGTGAGCAGTACTTC. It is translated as CASSLAQAGGGEQYF.

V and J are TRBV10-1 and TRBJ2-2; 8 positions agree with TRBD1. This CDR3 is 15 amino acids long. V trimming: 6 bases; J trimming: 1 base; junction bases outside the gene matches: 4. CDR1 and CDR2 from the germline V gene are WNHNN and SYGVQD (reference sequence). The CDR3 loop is CASRPGTGNTGELFF. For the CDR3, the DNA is TGCGCCAGCAGACCCGGGACAGGGAACACCGGGGAGCTGTTTTTT.

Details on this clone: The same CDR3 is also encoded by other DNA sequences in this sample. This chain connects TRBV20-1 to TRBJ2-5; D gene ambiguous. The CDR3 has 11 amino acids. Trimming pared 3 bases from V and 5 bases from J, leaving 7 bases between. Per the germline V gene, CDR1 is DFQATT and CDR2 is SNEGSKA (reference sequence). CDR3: CSASDRETQYF. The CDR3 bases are TGCAGTGCTAGTGATCGTGAGACCCAGTACTTC.

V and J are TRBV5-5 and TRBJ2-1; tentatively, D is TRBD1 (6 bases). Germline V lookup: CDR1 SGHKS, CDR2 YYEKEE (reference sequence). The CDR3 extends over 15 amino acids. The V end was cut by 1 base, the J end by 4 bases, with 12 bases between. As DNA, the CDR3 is TGTGCCAGCAGCTTGAGGGCAGGGGCATACAATGAGCAGTTCTTC. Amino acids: CASSLRAGAYNEQFF.

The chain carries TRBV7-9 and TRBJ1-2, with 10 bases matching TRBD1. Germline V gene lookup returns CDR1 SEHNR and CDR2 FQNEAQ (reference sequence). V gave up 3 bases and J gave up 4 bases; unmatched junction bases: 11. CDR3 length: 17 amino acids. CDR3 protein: CASSFPTRQGAFYGYTF. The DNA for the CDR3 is TGTGCCAGCAGCTTTCCCACCAGACAGGGGGCGTTCTATGGCTACACCTTC.

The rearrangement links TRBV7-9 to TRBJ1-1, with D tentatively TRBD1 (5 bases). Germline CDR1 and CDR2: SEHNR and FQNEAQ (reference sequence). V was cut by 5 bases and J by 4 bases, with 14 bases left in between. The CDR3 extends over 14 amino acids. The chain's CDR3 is CASSVDTYGTEAFF. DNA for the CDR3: TGTGCCAGCAGCGTGGACACGTATGGCACTGAAGCTTTCTTT.

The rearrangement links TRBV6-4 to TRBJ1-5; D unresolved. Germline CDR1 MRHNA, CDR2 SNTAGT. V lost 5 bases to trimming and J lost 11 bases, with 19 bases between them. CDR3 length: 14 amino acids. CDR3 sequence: CASSPLAGSTAQHF. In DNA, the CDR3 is TGTGCCAGCAGTCCCTTAGCGGGCAGTACGGCCCAGCATTTT.

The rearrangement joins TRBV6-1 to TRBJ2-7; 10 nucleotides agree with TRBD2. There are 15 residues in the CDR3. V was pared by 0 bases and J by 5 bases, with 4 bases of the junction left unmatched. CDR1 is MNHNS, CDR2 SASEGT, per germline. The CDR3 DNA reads TGTGCCAGCAGTGAAGCGGCTAGCGGGAGACACGAGCAGTACTTC. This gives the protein CASSEAASGRHEQYF.

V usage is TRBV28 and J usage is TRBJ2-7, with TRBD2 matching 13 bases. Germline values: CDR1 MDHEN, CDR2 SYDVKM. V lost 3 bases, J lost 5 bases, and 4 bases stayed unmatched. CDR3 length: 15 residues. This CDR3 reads CASSFSGLAGDEQYF. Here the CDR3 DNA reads TGTGCCAGCAGTTTCTCAGGACTAGCGGGAGACGAGCAGTACTTC. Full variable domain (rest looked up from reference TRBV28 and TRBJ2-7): DVKVTQSSRYLVKRTGEKVFLECVQDMDHENMFWYRQDPGLGLRLIYFSYDVKMKEKGDIPEGYSVSREKKERFSLILESASTNQTSMYLCASSFSGLAGDEQYFGPGTRLTVT.

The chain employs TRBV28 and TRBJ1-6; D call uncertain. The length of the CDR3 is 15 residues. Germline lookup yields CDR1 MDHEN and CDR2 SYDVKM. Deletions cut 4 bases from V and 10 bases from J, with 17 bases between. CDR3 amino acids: CASSSLPGNGSPLHF. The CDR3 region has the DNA TGTGCCAGCAGTTCTCTTCCGGGGAATGGGTCACCCCTCCACTTT.

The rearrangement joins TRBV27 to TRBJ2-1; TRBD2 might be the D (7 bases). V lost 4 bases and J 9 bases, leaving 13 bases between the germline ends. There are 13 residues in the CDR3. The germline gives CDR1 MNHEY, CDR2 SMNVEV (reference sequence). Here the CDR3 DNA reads TGTGCCAGCAGTTGGGGGGGCCGGGGTGAGCAGTTCTTC. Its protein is CASSWGGRGEQFF.

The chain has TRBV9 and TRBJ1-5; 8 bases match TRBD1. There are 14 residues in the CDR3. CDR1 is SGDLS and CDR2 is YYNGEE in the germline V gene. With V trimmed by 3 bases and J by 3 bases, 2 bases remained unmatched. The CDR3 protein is CASSEDRDNQPQHF. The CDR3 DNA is TGTGCCAGCAGCGAGGACAGGGACAATCAGCCCCAGCATTTT.

CDR3 nucleotides: TGTGCCATCAGCCTGAGGGGACAGGGGAGGTACGAGCAGTACTTC. Its protein is CAISLRGQGRYEQYF. The chain employs TRBV10-3 and TRBJ2-7; 10 bases align to TRBD1. Germline lookup yields CDR1 ENHRY and CDR2 SYGVKD. There are 15 residues in the CDR3. Trimming cost V 6 bases and J 4 bases; bases outside gene matches: 9.